One sample yielded the 14 T cell receptor beta chains listed below, sequenced in a study of T cell responses to AZD1222 COVID-19 vaccine. Clones were read by immunoSEQ multiplex PCR, and TCRdb kept only the in-frame ones, dropping some. Found here are roughly 150,000 clones, about nine tenths of them singletons; the top ten hold approximately 2%. The source material was peripheral blood, sampled on day 0 of AZD1222 vaccination. The receptors shown here come from an adult in good health.

This sequence joins TRBV9 and TRBJ1-4; possible D gene TRBD1, 6 bases. Germline V gene sequence: CDR1 SGDLS, CDR2 YYNGEE. The V end lost 3 bases, the J end lost 8 bases, and 17 bases lay between the germline ends. CDR3 length: 15 residues. The CDR3 loop reads CASSAYSGAGEKLFF. The CDR3 DNA is TGTGCCAGCAGCGCCTACTCGGGGGCTGGGGAAAAACTGTTTTTT.

V is TRBV9 and J is TRBJ2-2; D remains unclear. V gave up 0 bases and J gave up 8 bases, with 2 bases separating them. From germline, CDR1 is SGDLS and CDR2 YYNGEE. The CDR3 spans 11 residues. The CDR3 protein is CASSVEGELFF. The CDR3 nucleotides are TGTGCCAGCAGCGTAGAGGGGGAGCTGTTTTTT.

As to this clone: Sequence at one end of the junction differs from germline and may be a read error. The rearrangement links TRBV9 to TRBJ2-1; D is unclear. CDR3 length equals 13 residues. Germline V CDR1 and CDR2: SGDLS, YYNGEE. The CDR3 region is CASSPSAYNEQFF. The CDR3 DNA follows: TGTGCCAGCAGCCCTTCGGCCTATAATGAGCAGTTCTTC.

The chain is built from TRBV21-1 and TRBJ2-7; the table's D call of TRBD1 was not tested on the DNA. TRBV21-1 is flagged as a pseudogene. The CDR3 is 15 residues long. The DNA for the CDR3 is TGTGCCAGCAGTCCCCCCCCGGGACAGACCTACGAGCAGTACTTC. This codes for CASSPPPGQTYEQYF.

The V gene is TRBV14, the J gene TRBJ1-1; the D is unclear. CDR3 length: 13 amino acids. Germline V gives CDR1 SGHDN, CDR2 FVKESK. V was clipped by 1 base and J by 0 bases, with 3 bases between them. This CDR3 is CASSQAMNTEAFF. CDR3 DNA sequence: TGTGCCAGCAGCCAAGCCATGAACACTGAAGCTTTCTTT.

This rearrangement joins TRBV7-3 to TRBJ2-7; D is perhaps TRBD2 (6 bases). Trimming removed 0 bases at V and 4 bases at J, with 16 bases between. The germline V gene has CDR1 SGHTA and CDR2 FQGTGA. The CDR3 has 16 residues. CDR3 bases: TGTGCCAGCAGCTTAACGGGGGGATCCAAGATTTACGAGCAGTACTTC. It codes for CASSLTGGSKIYEQYF.

The chain employs TRBV28 and TRBJ2-3; 8 bases align to TRBD1. The length of the CDR3 is 20 residues. After removal of 1 base from V and 0 bases from J, the junction contained 15 bases not matched to a gene. Per the germline V gene, CDR1 is MDHEN and CDR2 is SYDVKM. The CDR3 protein is CASSLFLGQGNRLSTDTQYF. In DNA form, the CDR3 reads TGTGCCAGCAGTTTATTCCTAGGACAGGGTAACCGACTGAGCACAGATACGCAGTATTTT.

This sequence joins TRBV6-5 and TRBJ1-1, with TRBD1 as a possible D gene (6 bases). This CDR3 has 16 amino acids. Germline V gene sequence: CDR1 MNHEY, CDR2 SVGAGI. V was pared by 4 bases and J by 0 bases, with 15 bases between. The CDR3 DNA sequence: TGTGCCAGCAGTTTCTTCCCCAGGACAGTGAACACTGAAGCTTTCTTT. Translated, it gives CASSFFPRTVNTEAFF.

The gene calls are TRBV11-2 and TRBJ1-2; no definite D call. Germline CDR1 and CDR2: SGHAT and FQNNGV. The V and J ends lost 2 bases and 4 bases respectively, with 11 bases between them. The CDR3 consists of 14 residues. The CDR3 nucleotides read TGTGCCAGCAGCTTACAGAGGAGAACCTATGGCTACACCTTC. Protein product: CASSLQRRTYGYTF. Using reference TRBV11-2 and TRBJ1-2 for the parts outside the CDR3, the full variable domain is EAGVAQSPRYKIIEKRQSVAFWCNPISGHATLYWYQQILGQGPKLLIQFQNNGVVDDSQLPKDRFSAERLKGVDSTLKIQPAKLEDSAVYLCASSLQRRTYGYTFGSGTRLTVV.

The chain links TRBV6-5 to TRBJ2-2; no reliable D call. From germline, CDR1 is MNHEY and CDR2 SVGAGI. The CDR3 has 12 residues. With 6 bases removed from V and 7 bases from J, the gap between germline ends came to 9 bases. In DNA form, the CDR3 reads TGTGCCAGCAGCGCTCCGGGCGGGGAGCTGTTTTTT. Amino acid sequence: CASSAPGGELFF.

For the CDR3, the DNA is TGTGCCAGCAGTTTGGTCGGCTTACAGGGACAAGAGACCCAGTACTTC. This gives the protein CASSLVGLQGQETQYF. This sequence joins TRBV28 and TRBJ2-5; possibly TRBD1 for D (6 bases). Germline loops: CDR1 MDHEN, CDR2 SYDVKM. CDR3 length: 16 residues. V gave up 3 bases and J gave up 2 bases, with 16 bases separating them.

The V call is TRBV15, the J call TRBJ2-5; D unresolved. The CDR3 consists of 15 residues. The germline V and J ends were trimmed by 0 bases and 4 bases, with 12 bases remaining between them. Per the germline V gene, CDR1 is LNHNV and CDR2 is YYDKDF (reference sequence). The CDR3 region has the DNA TGTGCCACCAGCAGAGATGAAGGATCCGGAGAGACCCAGTACTTC. This codes for CATSRDEGSGETQYF.

This clone has only a few counts. The V gene is TRBV4-3, the J gene TRBJ1-1, with D maybe TRBD1 (6 bases). In germline, CDR1 is LGHNA, CDR2 YSLEER. The length of the CDR3 is 14 residues. Trimming removed 3 bases from V and 7 bases from J, with 15 bases in between. The DNA of the CDR3 is TGCGCCAGCAGCCATTCCCCGGGACAAAGTGAAGCTTTCTTT. Amino acids: CASSHSPGQSEAFF.

This rearrangement joins TRBV13 to TRBJ1-1; 11 bases align to TRBD1. Unmatched junction bases numbered 5, after V lost 5 bases and J lost 3 bases. The CDR3 extends over 15 amino acids. The germline CDR1 and CDR2 sequences are PRHDT and FYEKMQ (reference sequence). CDR3 DNA sequence: TGTGCCAGCAGCCACCGGACAGGGGGCTACACTGAAGCTTTCTTT. This codes for CASSHRTGGYTEAFF.